What follows are 27 T cell receptor beta chains derived from one specimen sequenced in a study of vaccination and CD4 T cells after COVID-19. TCRdb re-called the PCR reads through MiXCR, storing one row per CDR3 protein. The data contain 20,000 to 25,000 distinct CDR3 sequences, about 58% of them singletons. The specimen comprised CD4+ T cells from blood, sampled before SARS-CoV-2 vaccination. The receptors were gathered from a human donor who had recovered from COVID-19.

Turning to this clonotype: At one end, the junction sequence differs from germline, possibly due to a read error. The chain is built from TRBV28 and TRBJ1-6, with 10 bases aligning to TRBD1. Germline assignment: CDR1 MDHEN and CDR2 SYDVKM. The CDR3 length is 19 residues. CDR3 bases: TGTGCCAGCACCTGGATCGGGGGACAGGGGAGCTCCTATAATTCACCCCTGCACTTT. Translating gives CASTWIGGQGSSYNSPLHF.

DNA for the CDR3: TGTGCCAGCAGCCAAGTAGGCGGCGGATCAGACTATGGCTACACCTTC. This codes for CASSQVGGGSDYGYTF. The V call is TRBV4-2, the J call TRBJ1-2; D gene uncertain. The CDR3 has 16 amino acids. Trimming took 1 base from V and 3 from J, leaving 15 bases between them. The V gene's germline CDR1 is LGHNA and CDR2 YNFKEQ.

The chain couples TRBV6-1 to TRBJ1-2; TRBD1 is a possible D gene (6 bases). This CDR3 is built from 15 residues. In germline, CDR1 is MNHNS, CDR2 SASEGT. Deletions cut 5 bases from V and 4 bases from J, with 17 bases between. CDR3 protein: CASSKQGRSGYGYTF. The DNA for the CDR3 is TGTGCCAGCAGTAAACAGGGAAGGAGCGGCTATGGCTACACCTTC.

In its sample, this clonotype was seen a few times. This chain links TRBV7-8 with TRBJ2-7; 9 bases match TRBD1. The V and J ends lost 5 bases and 5 bases, in that order; junction bases with no gene match: 19. This CDR3 comprises 18 residues. CDR1 is SGHVS, CDR2 FQNEAQ, per germline. CDR3 DNA sequence: TGTGCCAGCAGCCCCCCGGGACAGGGAGGGTCATGGCTTGACGAGCAGTACTTC. This codes for CASSPPGQGGSWLDEQYF.

This chain uses TRBV19 with TRBJ1-5, with a possible D match to TRBD1 (6 bases). Germline V gene lookup returns CDR1 LNHDA and CDR2 SQIVND (reference sequence). The CDR3 totals 17 residues. Trimming removed 6 bases at V and 1 base at J, with 19 bases between. CDR3 coding DNA: TGTGCCAGTAGGACTATCGGGGCAGGGGCAAGCAATCAGCCCCAGCATTTT. This gives the protein CASRTIGAGASNQPQHF.

The CDR3 nucleotides read TGTGCCAGCAACGGGCCCAACACCGGGGAGCTGTTTTTT. Residues: CASNGPNTGELFF. V is TRBV7-2 and J is TRBJ2-2; D is unresolved. V was pared by 7 bases and J by 2 bases, with 8 bases between. This CDR3 has 13 amino acids. CDR1 and CDR2 from the germline V gene are SGHTA and FQGNSA.

The chain couples TRBV27 to TRBJ2-3, with 11 bases identical to TRBD2. The germline V gene encodes CDR1 MNHEY and CDR2 SMNVEV (reference sequence). The CDR3 runs to 17 residues. With V trimmed by 6 bases and J by 0 bases, 8 bases remained unmatched. The CDR3 DNA is TGTGCCAGCAGGACTAGCGGGACCCGGCTTAGCACAGATACGCAGTATTTT. It codes for CASRTSGTRLSTDTQYF.

V usage is TRBV27 and J usage is TRBJ2-3; 7 bases agree with TRBD2. Germline V gene sequence: CDR1 MNHEY, CDR2 SMNVEV (reference sequence). CDR3 length equals 14 residues. J gave up 3 bases and V 3 bases, and 3 bases lay outside the gene matches. CDR3 nucleotide sequence: TGTGCCAGCAGTTTCAGCGGGACGACAGATACGCAGTATTTT. Encoded protein: CASSFSGTTDTQYF.

The V gene is TRBV28, the J gene TRBJ1-5, with D possibly being TRBD1 (6 bases). The CDR3 consists of 14 residues. The germline V gene has CDR1 MDHEN and CDR2 SYDVKM. The V and J ends lost 7 bases and 6 bases respectively, with 16 bases between them. CDR3 loop: CASMAGGQGQPQHF. The CDR3 region has the DNA TGTGCCAGCATGGCTGGGGGGCAGGGTCAGCCCCAGCATTTT.

The V call is TRBV5-4, the J call TRBJ1-1, with D possibly TRBD1 on 6 matching bases. The CDR3 contains 13 residues. Germline V gives CDR1 SGHNT, CDR2 YYREEE (reference sequence). Trimming shortened V by 1 base and J by 7 bases, and 11 bases separated the two germline ends. This CDR3 reads CASSLLGQNEAFF. In nucleotides, the CDR3 is TGTGCCAGCAGCTTGCTAGGACAGAATGAAGCTTTCTTT.

The V and J genes are TRBV5-4 and TRBJ2-7; D call uncertain. The V end lost 4 bases, the J end lost 6 bases, and 11 bases lay between the germline ends. The CDR3 extends over 12 amino acids. In germline, CDR1 is SGHNT, CDR2 YYREEE (reference sequence). CDR3 sequence: CASSRSNLEQYF. The CDR3, as DNA: TGTGCCAGCAGCCGTTCGAACCTCGAGCAGTACTTC.

The chain uses TRBV6-5 and TRBJ2-7, with no clear D. The germline CDR1 and CDR2 sequences are MNHEY and SVGAGI. The CDR3 contains 11 residues. V shed 1 base and J shed 6 bases, with 4 bases lying between them. In nucleotides, the CDR3 is TGTGCCAGCAGTTACTTCTCCGAGCAGTACTTC. Translation: CASSYFSEQYF.

V is TRBV6-1 and J is TRBJ2-5; D is possibly TRBD1 (6 bases). Looked up from germline, CDR1 is MNHNS and CDR2 is SASEGT. The V gene lost 5 bases and the J gene lost 1 base, with 11 bases spanning the gap. CDR3 length: 14 residues. The CDR3 sequence is CASSRQGTQETQYF. As DNA, the CDR3 is TGTGCCAGCAGTCGCCAGGGGACCCAAGAGACCCAGTACTTC.

The chain couples TRBV6-1 to TRBJ2-7; 8 nucleotides agree with TRBD1. CDR3 size: 13 residues. Trimming cost V 6 bases and J 6 bases; bases outside gene matches: 7. CDR1 and CDR2 (germline): MNHNS, SASEGT. CDR3 in amino acids: CASRTTGAGEQYF. The CDR3, as DNA: TGTGCCAGCAGGACGACAGGGGCGGGCGAGCAGTACTTC.

This chain joins TRBV20-1 and TRBJ2-7, with 7 nucleotides matching TRBD1. Germline V gene lookup returns CDR1 DFQATT and CDR2 SNEGSKA (reference sequence). V gave up 2 bases and J gave up 5 bases; unmatched junction bases: 9. This CDR3 has 14 residues. The CDR3 DNA reads TGCAGTGCTAGACAGGGGGTCAGGTTCGACGAGCAGTACTTC. Protein sequence: CSARQGVRFDEQYF.

This chain joins TRBV20-1 and TRBJ2-7; TRBD2 might be the D (5 bases). The CDR3 contains 15 residues. V was pared by 4 bases and J by 6 bases, with 22 bases between. Germline V gene data show CDR1 as DFQATT and CDR2 as SNEGSKA (reference sequence). The CDR3 is CSAISGVNRVAEQYF. CDR3 DNA sequence: TGCAGTGCTATCTCCGGGGTCAATAGAGTGGCCGAGCAGTACTTC.

The chain has TRBV6-5 and TRBJ1-3; weak D call: TRBD1 (5 bases). Germline V gene sequence: CDR1 MNHEY, CDR2 SVGAGI. This CDR3 has 14 amino acids. V gave up 0 bases and J gave up 2 bases, with 5 bases separating them. CDR3 in amino acids: CASSYSGAGNTIYF. The CDR3 DNA sequence: TGTGCCAGCAGTTACTCGGGGGCTGGAAACACCATATATTTT.

The chain links TRBV15 to TRBJ1-4; D not certain. V was clipped by 3 bases and J by 9 bases, with 8 bases between them. CDR1 LNHNV and CDR2 YYDKDF come from the germline V gene (reference sequence). There are 12 residues in the CDR3. The CDR3: CATSRARKKLFF. The DNA of the CDR3 is TGTGCCACCAGCAGGGCCCGTAAAAAACTGTTTTTT.

To note about this clonotype: One junction end disagrees with the germline gene, perhaps due to a read error. J is TRBJ1-6 and V is TRBV7-7; no clear D gene. The CDR3 runs to 13 residues. Germline assignment: CDR1 SSHAT and CDR2 FNYEAQ (reference sequence). DNA for the CDR3: TGTGCTAGCAGCTTTGGTTCTAATTCACCCCTCCACTTT. Translation: CASSFGSNSPLHF.

The chain employs TRBV27 and TRBJ2-2; 13 positions match TRBD2. From germline, CDR1 is MNHEY and CDR2 SMNVEV (reference sequence). This CDR3 region has 18 residues. V gave up 6 bases and J gave up 7 bases; unmatched junction bases: 14. CDR3 sequence (DNA): TGTGCCAGCAGATTAAGCGGAGGACTAGCGGGAGTGGTCGGGGAGCTGTTTTTT. Translated: CASRLSGGLAGVVGELFF.

This clonotype was recorded a few times. The V call is TRBV6-5, the J call TRBJ2-5, with D possibly being TRBD2 (6 bases). Germline V gene lookup returns CDR1 MNHEY and CDR2 SVGAGI. V lost 0 bases, J lost 2 bases, and 10 bases lay in between. This CDR3 contains 15 residues. The CDR3 bases are TGTGCCAGCAGTTACTCCGGGAGATTGCAAGAGACCCAGTACTTC. Protein sequence: CASSYSGRLQETQYF.

V gene TRBV19 combines with J gene TRBJ1-1, with 8 nucleotides matching TRBD1. CDR1 and CDR2 (germline): LNHDA, SQIVND (reference sequence). The CDR3 contains 16 residues. V lost 4 bases, J lost 4 bases, and 11 bases stayed unmatched. CDR3 region: CASSTPGGRETTEAFF. For the CDR3, the DNA is TGTGCCAGTAGTACCCCAGGGGGCAGGGAGACCACTGAAGCTTTCTTT.

Only a few counts were recorded for this clonotype. This sequence joins TRBV6-1 and TRBJ1-1; no clear D gene. With 2 bases removed from V and 0 bases from J, the gap between germline ends came to 13 bases. Germline CDR1 reads MNHNS; CDR2 reads SASEGT. The CDR3 has 16 residues. The CDR3 region is CASSENGVGVNTEAFF. The CDR3 DNA follows: TGTGCCAGCAGTGAAAATGGAGTTGGGGTGAACACTGAAGCTTTCTTT.

In this sample, this clonotype turned up a few times. The rearrangement joins TRBV20-1 to TRBJ2-7; the match to TRBD2 covers 8 bases. The trim removed 4 bases at V and 2 bases at J, leaving 4 bases unmatched. The CDR3 is 13 amino acids. Germline V gene lookup returns CDR1 DFQATT and CDR2 SNEGSKA (reference sequence). The CDR3 reads CSATREETYEQYF. DNA of the CDR3: TGCAGTGCTACGCGGGAGGAAACCTACGAGCAGTACTTC.

The chain joins TRBV11-2 to TRBJ2-2, with TRBD2 matching 10 bases. The germline CDR1 and CDR2 sequences are SGHAT and FQNNGV. The V gene end was trimmed by 5 bases and the J gene end by 2 bases; junction bases not matched to a gene: 11. The CDR3 has 18 residues. The CDR3 sequence is CASSLTGLAAANTGELFF. The CDR3 nucleotides read TGTGCCAGCAGCCTCACCGGACTAGCGGCGGCTAACACCGGGGAGCTGTTTTTT.

The V call is TRBV19, the J call TRBJ1-2; possibly TRBD1 for D (5 bases). V dropped 6 bases and J dropped 0 bases, with 11 bases sitting between them. The CDR3 is made up of 14 amino acids. CDR1 is LNHDA and CDR2 is SQIVND in the germline V gene (reference sequence). The CDR3, as DNA: TGTGCCAGTAGAACAAGGGGCACTAACTATGGCTACACCTTC. Its protein product is CASRTRGTNYGYTF.

The chain joins TRBV20-1 to TRBJ2-1; a weak D match, TRBD1 (6 bases). V was trimmed by 0 bases and J by 6 bases, leaving 12 bases between them. In germline, CDR1 is DFQATT, CDR2 SNEGSKA (reference sequence). This CDR3 has 14 amino acids. The CDR3 reads CSARDPTGSNEQFF. CDR3 coding DNA: TGCAGTGCTAGAGATCCTACAGGGTCCAATGAGCAGTTCTTC.